This TCR beta chain was identified in a study of blood T cell repertoires in COVID-19. The wider study: From the United States, Italy and Spain came samples of acute and convalescent COVID-19. PBMCs, B-cell-depleted T cells, or T cells were the source of the cDNA or gDNA that made up the material.

CDR3 length equals 11 residues. Original data processing: The authors estimated nucleated cell counts from reference gene primer amplification. TCRdb's table, derived via immunoSEQ multiplex PCR, lists solely in-frame clones and lacks some. The DNA gave D and trimming, while V, J and clone size come from that table. Here the sample spans under 250,000 clones, 80% to 95% being singletons. The chain has TRBV21-1 and TRBJ2-1; the table assigns TRBD1, which was not confirmed against the DNA. TRBV21-1 constitutes a pseudogene. Sequenced input: peripheral blood. This TCR derives from a man aged 60 to 75 with COVID-19, enrolled during active disease. The CDR3 nucleotides are TGTGCCAGCAGCCTGGACAGTTCTGAGTTCTTC. The encoded protein is CASSLDSSEFF.